The 6 T cell receptor beta chains reported below all come from one sample, sequenced in a study of shared clonotypes between healthy human individuals. The repertoire was sequenced with immunoSEQ multiplex PCR; TCRdb's copy has only in-frame clones and lacks some. There are 980,000 or so clones in the sample; approximately 76% occur only once, and about 1.5% lies in the top ten. Sequenced input: memory CD4+ T cells sorted from blood. The subset denotes: CD45RA-negative fraction. These receptors were taken from a young man in good health.

The chain carries TRBV5-1 and TRBJ1-6; 8 bases are shared with TRBD1. The CDR3 consists of 15 residues. Germline CDR1 and CDR2: SGHRS and YFSETQ. J lost 9 bases, V lost 4 bases, and 9 bases had no gene match. The CDR3, as DNA: TGCGCCAGCAGCAAAATGGACAGGGATGTTTCACCCCTCCACTTT. Translation: CASSKMDRDVSPLHF.

This chain connects TRBV27 to TRBJ1-2; TRBD1 matches at 7 bases. Per the germline V gene, CDR1 is MNHEY and CDR2 is SMNVEV (reference sequence). Trimming at V came to 5 bases and at J to 4 bases, leaving 13 bases not matched to a gene. This CDR3 contains 16 residues. CDR3 bases: TGTGCCAGCAGTACGAAGGGACAGCAACCCCTCTATGGCTACACCTTC. As protein: CASSTKGQQPLYGYTF.

The V call is TRBV7-8, the J call TRBJ1-1; no clear D gene. V was cut by 2 bases and J by 1 base, with 8 bases left in between. Looked up from germline, CDR1 is SGHVS and CDR2 is FQNEAQ. The CDR3 is 14 residues long. CDR3 sequence reads: CASSLMEGNTEAFF. CDR3 nucleotide sequence: TGTGCCAGCAGCTTAATGGAGGGGAACACTGAAGCTTTCTTT.

The chain carries TRBV7-6 and TRBJ1-4; TRBD1 matches at 9 bases. Germline V lookup: CDR1 SGHVS, CDR2 FNYEAQ. V lost 4 bases, J lost 1 base, and 1 base stayed unmatched. The CDR3 consists of 15 residues. CDR3 amino acids: CASSWGQGTNEKLFF. CDR3 nucleotides: TGTGCCAGCAGCTGGGGACAGGGAACTAATGAAAAACTGTTTTTT.

This clone was picked up one time. V usage is TRBV7-6 and J usage is TRBJ2-5; 7 bases map to TRBD2. The CDR3 loop spans 17 amino acids. Looked up from germline, CDR1 is SGHVS and CDR2 is FNYEAQ. The V gene end was trimmed by 3 bases and the J gene end by 2 bases; junction bases not matched to a gene: 12. DNA of the CDR3: TGTGCCAGCAGCTTGGGTCTAGAGGGAGGGTGGCAAGAGACCCAGTACTTC. It translates to CASSLGLEGGWQETQYF.

In its sample, this clone was seen many times. The chain combines TRBV30 with TRBJ2-7; TRBD1 matches 8 bases. The CDR3 spans 15 residues. Germline V CDR1 and CDR2: GTSNPN, SVGIG (reference sequence). The V gene end was trimmed by 3 bases and the J gene end by 5 bases; junction bases not matched to a gene: 12. The CDR3: CAWSPGQGMSHEQYF. The CDR3 DNA reads TGTGCCTGGAGCCCCGGACAGGGAATGTCCCACGAGCAGTACTTC. Full variable domain (rest looked up from reference TRBV30 and TRBJ2-7): SQTIHQWPATLVQPVGSPLSLECTVEGTSNPNLYWYRQAAGRGLQLLFYSVGIGQISSEVPQNLSASRPQDRQFILSSKKLLLSDSGFYLCAWSPGQGMSHEQYFGPGTRLTVT.